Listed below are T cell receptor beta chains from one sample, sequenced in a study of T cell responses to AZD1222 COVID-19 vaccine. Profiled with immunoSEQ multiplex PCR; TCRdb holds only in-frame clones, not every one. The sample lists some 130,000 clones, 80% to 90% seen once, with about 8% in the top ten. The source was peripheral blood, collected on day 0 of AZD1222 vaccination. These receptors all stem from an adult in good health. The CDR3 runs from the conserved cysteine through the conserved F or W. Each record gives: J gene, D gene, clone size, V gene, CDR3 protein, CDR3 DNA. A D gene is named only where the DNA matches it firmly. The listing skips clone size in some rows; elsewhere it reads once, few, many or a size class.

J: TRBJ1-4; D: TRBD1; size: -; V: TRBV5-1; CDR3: CASSFTGGHEKLFF; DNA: TGCGCCAGCAGCTTTACAGGGGGGCATGAAAAACTGTTTTTT
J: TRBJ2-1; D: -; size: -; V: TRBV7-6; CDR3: CASEQGPKNSYNEQFF; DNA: TGTGCCAGCGAGCAGGGGCCAAAAAACTCCTACAATGAGCAGTTCTTC
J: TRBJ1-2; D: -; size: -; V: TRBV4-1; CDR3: CASSQDVRGAYGYTF; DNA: TGCGCCAGCAGCCAAGATGTCCGGGGGGCCTATGGCTACACCTTC
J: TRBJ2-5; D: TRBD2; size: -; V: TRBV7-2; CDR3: CASSLVRGGGWETQYF; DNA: TGTGCCAGCAGCTTAGTACGCGGGGGAGGATGGGAGACCCAGTACTTC
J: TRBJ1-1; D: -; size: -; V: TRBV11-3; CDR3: CASSLGVNTEAFF; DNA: TGTGCCAGCAGCCTAGGCGTGAACACTGAAGCTTTCTTT
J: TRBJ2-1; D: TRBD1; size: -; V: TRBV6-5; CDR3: CASSYLVGQGVNEQFF; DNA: TGTGCCAGCAGTTATTTGGTGGGACAGGGGGTCAATGAGCAGTTCTTC
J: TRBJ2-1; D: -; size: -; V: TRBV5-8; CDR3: CASPGGLSSYNEQFF; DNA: TGTGCCTCCCCGGGCGGGCTAAGCTCCTACAATGAGCAGTTCTTC
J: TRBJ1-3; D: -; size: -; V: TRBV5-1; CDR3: CASSLDETGNTIYF; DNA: TGCGCCAGCAGCTTGGATGAGACTGGAAACACCATATATTTT
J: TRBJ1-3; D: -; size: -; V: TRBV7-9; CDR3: CASSFSPASGNTIYF; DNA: TGTGCCAGCAGCTTCAGCCCGGCCTCTGGAAACACCATATATTTT
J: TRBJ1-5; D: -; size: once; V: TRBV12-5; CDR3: CASGSNPGGDRGQPQHF; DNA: TGTGCTAGTGGTTCGAACCCGGGGGGGGATCGAGGTCAGCCCCAGCATTTT
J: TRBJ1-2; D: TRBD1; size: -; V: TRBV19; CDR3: CASSIRQGYGYTF; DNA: TGTGCCAGTAGTATCCGACAGGGATATGGCTACACCTTC
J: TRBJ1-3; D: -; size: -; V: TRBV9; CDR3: CASSVDTLSGNTIYF; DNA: TGTGCCAGCAGCGTTGATACGCTCTCTGGAAACACCATATATTTT